One and the same sample provided the 22 T cell receptor beta chains below, sequenced in a study of chronic HIV infection and antiretroviral therapy. TCRdb fed the 5' RACE reads into MiXCR, producing one record per CDR3 protein. The repertoire has 45,000 to 55,000 distinct CDR3 sequences, about 18% of them found once; the top ten carry 2.8%. Sequenced input: peripheral blood. Receptor source: an adult who had HIV and had not received antiretroviral therapy, or was an uninfected healthy control (not recorded which).

V is TRBV28 and J is TRBJ1-5; D call uncertain. Trimming removed 7 bases from V and 2 bases from J, with 15 bases in between. Germline V CDR1 and CDR2: MDHEN, SYDVKM. The CDR3 has 15 amino acids. CDR3 loop: CASNLLGAGNQPQHF. The CDR3 DNA reads as TGTGCCAGCAATCTCTTGGGCGCGGGCAATCAGCCCCAGCATTTT.

This clonotype was seen a few times. V gene TRBV4-1 combines with J gene TRBJ2-3, with D unclear. Trimming cost V 0 bases and J 1 base, with 11 bases left between them. The V gene's germline CDR1 is MGHRA and CDR2 YSYEKL. This CDR3 region has 16 residues. CDR3 DNA sequence: TGCGCCAGCAGCCAAGAGAAGCTTGGGGGCACAGATACGCAGTATTTT. Encoded protein: CASSQEKLGGTDTQYF.

The chain links TRBV28 to TRBJ2-7; no reliable D call. V was cut by 4 bases and J by 6 bases, with 10 bases left in between. Per germline, CDR1 MDHEN and CDR2 SYDVKM. This CDR3 comprises 12 residues. This CDR3 is CASSSPPAEQYF. CDR3 nucleotide sequence: TGTGCCAGCAGTTCCCCGCCCGCCGAGCAGTACTTC.

The sample holds a few counts of this clonotype. The CDR3, as DNA: TGTGCCATCAGTGAATCCGGCGGGAGCTCCTACAATGAGCAGTTCTTC. It specifies CAISESGGSSYNEQFF. The chain couples TRBV10-3 to TRBJ2-1; TRBD2 agrees at 7 bases. The length of the CDR3 is 16 residues. Germline V gene lookup returns CDR1 ENHRY and CDR2 SYGVKD. J was trimmed by 0 bases and V by 3 bases; bases with no gene match: 5.

This clonotype was seen only a few times. J is TRBJ1-4 and V is TRBV30, with a possible D match to TRBD1 (5 bases). Germline values: CDR1 GTSNPN, CDR2 SVGIG (reference sequence). The V end lost 1 base, the J end lost 3 bases, and 9 bases lay between the germline ends. The CDR3 is 14 residues long. CDR3 region: CAWSATRANEKLFF. In DNA form, the CDR3 reads TGTGCCTGGAGTGCCACCAGGGCTAATGAAAAACTGTTTTTT. Full variable domain (outside the CDR3, taken from reference TRBV30 and TRBJ1-4): SQTIHQWPATLVQPVGSPLSLECTVEGTSNPNLYWYRQAAGRGLQLLFYSVGIGQISSEVPQNLSASRPQDRQFILSSKKLLLSDSGFYLCAWSATRANEKLFFGSGTQLSVL.

DNA of the CDR3: TGTGCCAGCAGCCCCATCCCCCCTCTCCCCAGGGATACGCAGTATTTT. It encodes CASSPIPPLPRDTQYF. This chain joins TRBV28 and TRBJ2-3, with D hard to call. This CDR3 contains 16 residues. Germline-derived CDR1 and CDR2 are MDHEN and SYDVKM. Trimming cost V 6 bases and J 6 bases, with 22 bases left between them. Looking up the rest from reference TRBV28 and TRBJ2-3 gives the full variable domain: DVKVTQSSRYLVKRTGEKVFLECVQDMDHENMFWYRQDPGLGLRLIYFSYDVKMKEKGDIPEGYSVSREKKERFSLILESASTNQTSMYLCASSPIPPLPRDTQYFGPGTRLTVL.

This clonotype was detected a few times. An end of the junction differs from the germline gene, which may be a read error. In DNA, the CDR3 is TGCGCCAGCAGCCCCCCGTTTGACCGGGTCCTTTTT. It is translated as CASSPPFDRVLF. J is TRBJ2-3 and V is TRBV4-1; D remains unclear. This CDR3 has 12 residues. Germline assignment: CDR1 MGHRA and CDR2 YSYEKL.

This clonotype occurred a few times. J is TRBJ2-5 and V is TRBV20-1; D not resolved. V was cut by 0 bases and J by 0 bases, with 5 bases left in between. Germline-derived CDR1 and CDR2 are DFQATT and SNEGSKA (reference sequence). This CDR3 comprises 13 residues. CDR3 sequence reads: CSARETDQETQYF. The CDR3 DNA sequence: TGCAGTGCTAGAGAAACAGACCAAGAGACCCAGTACTTC.

The chain carries TRBV28 and TRBJ2-3, with D possibly matching TRBD1 (6 bases). This CDR3 comprises 15 residues. V lost 6 bases to trimming and J lost 2 bases, with 15 bases between them. Germline CDR1 MDHEN, CDR2 SYDVKM. The CDR3 coding sequence is TGTGCCAGCAGACTCCCACAGGGTCCCACAGATACGCAGTATTTT. It encodes CASRLPQGPTDTQYF.

This clonotype appeared a few times. This rearrangement joins TRBV6-1 to TRBJ1-2, with no clear D. The CDR3 runs 12 residues. Trimming stripped 7 bases from V and 2 bases from J, with 8 bases between. From germline, CDR1 is MNHNS and CDR2 SASEGT. In DNA, the CDR3 is TGTGCCAGCACGAGGACGAACTATGGCTACACCTTC. Protein sequence: CASTRTNYGYTF.

The V call is TRBV6-2 or TRBV6-3, the J call TRBJ1-5; unclear D gene. Germline V gene sequence: CDR1 MNHEY, CDR2 SVGEGT. V was trimmed by 6 bases and J by 3 bases, leaving 12 bases between them. The CDR3 spans 14 residues. Here the CDR3 reads CASRPGGNNQPQHF. The CDR3 nucleotides are TGTGCCAGCAGGCCAGGAGGGAACAATCAGCCCCAGCATTTT.

This clonotype has a count of ten or more. This chain links TRBV29-1 with TRBJ2-1; TRBD2 is a possible D gene (6 bases). Trimming removed 0 bases at V and 6 bases at J, with 15 bases between. CDR3 length: 15 amino acids. The germline gives CDR1 SQVTM, CDR2 ANQGSEA. Here the CDR3 reads CSVEDTRQAGNEQFF. DNA for the CDR3: TGCAGCGTTGAAGATACACGCCAAGCGGGCAATGAGCAGTTCTTC.

The chain has TRBV7-6 and TRBJ1-1; the D is unclear. Germline V gives CDR1 SGHVS, CDR2 FNYEAQ. The V end was cut by 5 bases, the J end by 4 bases, with 11 bases between. This CDR3 has 13 amino acids. As DNA, the CDR3 is TGTGCCAGCAGCCGAAGTTTGAGCACTGAAGCTTTCTTT. Its protein product is CASSRSLSTEAFF.

The rearrangement links TRBV7-6 to TRBJ2-4; 7 positions match TRBD2. Germline CDR1 and CDR2: SGHVS and FNYEAQ. The V gene end was trimmed by 3 bases and the J gene end by 3 bases; junction bases not matched to a gene: 14. CDR3 size: 18 residues. DNA of the CDR3: TGTGCCAGCAGCTTCGCACTAGCGAAGGGTCGGGGCAAAAACATTCAGTACTTC. Protein product: CASSFALAKGRGKNIQYF.

This clonotype was observed a few times. The gene calls are TRBV4-1 and TRBJ2-7, with 9 positions matching TRBD2. This CDR3 is built from 15 residues. The trim removed 3 bases at V and 2 bases at J, leaving 5 bases unmatched. Germline CDR1 MGHRA, CDR2 YSYEKL. CDR3 in DNA: TGCGCCAGCAGCCACCTCCGCGGGAGGGCCTACGAGCAGTACTTC. This sequence encodes CASSHLRGRAYEQYF.

This clonotype was picked up a small number of times. CDR3 DNA sequence: TGTGCCACCAGCAGATGGACAGGAGGCAGCAATCAGCCCCAGCATTTT. Encoded protein: CATSRWTGGSNQPQHF. J is TRBJ1-5 and V is TRBV15; 7 positions agree with TRBD1. Germline loops: CDR1 LNHNV, CDR2 YYDKDF (reference sequence). The CDR3 runs to 16 residues. V dropped 2 bases and J dropped 1; count of bases not matched to a gene: 5.

This clonotype was seen only a few times. The V call is TRBV7-9, the J call TRBJ2-7, with D perhaps TRBD2 (5 bases). V dropped 6 bases and J dropped 7 bases, with 10 bases sitting between them. The CDR3 totals 11 residues. From germline, CDR1 is SEHNR and CDR2 FQNEAQ (reference sequence). CDR3 coding DNA: TGTGCCAGCAGGGAGACTAAAGAGCAGTACTTC. Translating gives CASRETKEQYF.

This clonotype was found a few times. The rearrangement uses TRBV20-1 and TRBJ2-6, with a tentative D call TRBD1 (5 bases). Per the germline V gene, CDR1 is DFQATT and CDR2 is SNEGSKA (reference sequence). The CDR3 loop spans 15 amino acids. V was cut by 0 bases and J by 0 bases, with 6 bases left in between. This chain's CDR3 is CSARDRGSGANVLTF. The CDR3 nucleotides are TGCAGTGCTAGAGATAGGGGCTCTGGGGCCAACGTCCTGACTTTC.

The genes are TRBV5-8 and TRBJ2-3, with TRBD2 matching over 10 bases. Trimming removed 3 bases from V and 4 bases from J; junction bases left unmatched: 5. The CDR3 runs to 15 residues. In germline, CDR1 is SGHTS, CDR2 YDEGEE. The CDR3 here is CASSSGTSESDTQYF. The CDR3 DNA is TGTGCCAGCAGCTCCGGGACTAGCGAATCAGATACGCAGTATTTT. The full variable domain, with the rest looked up from reference TRBV5-8 and TRBJ2-3, is EAGVTQSPTHLIKTRGQQATLRCSPISGHTSVYWYQQALGLGLQFLLWYDEGEERNRGNFPPRFSGRQFPNYSSELNVNALELEDSALYLCASSSGTSESDTQYFGPGTRLTVL.

There are many counts of this clonotype. The CDR3 region is CSVAERGTTGELFF. CDR3 DNA: TGCAGCGTGGCTGAAAGGGGGACCACCGGGGAGCTGTTTTTT. The chain has TRBV29-1 and TRBJ2-2, with D tentatively TRBD1 (6 bases). Germline lookup yields CDR1 SQVTM and CDR2 ANQGSEA. This CDR3 region has 14 residues. V lost 6 bases to trimming and J lost 4 bases, with 15 bases between them.

In this sample, this clonotype turned up a few times. The chain employs TRBV29-1 and TRBJ2-3; D uncertain. The CDR3 has 13 residues. Germline assignment: CDR1 SQVTM and CDR2 ANQGSEA. Trimming pared 1 base from V and 2 bases from J, leaving 7 bases between. The CDR3 DNA reads as TGCAGCGTTGAAGGGTTCGACACAGATACGCAGTATTTT. Residues: CSVEGFDTDTQYF.

This chain uses TRBV11-1 with TRBJ1-1; TRBD1 agrees at 7 bases. Germline CDR1 SGHAT, CDR2 FQDESV (reference sequence). Trimming at V came to 4 bases and at J to 5 bases, leaving 7 bases not matched to a gene. There are 14 residues in the CDR3. The CDR3 nucleotides read TGTGCCAGCAGCTGGACAGGTTTTGGGACTGAAGCTTTCTTT. Translating gives CASSWTGFGTEAFF.